The clone carrying this TCR beta chain was detected only once. Its antigen remains unknown. Only in-frame clones appear in the TCRdb table, and some are missing; sequencing was by immunoSEQ multiplex PCR. In the table there are some 58,000 clones, around 85% of which are singletons. This record comes from a study of OX40 agonist ivuxolimab in advanced cancers. Study findings and constraints: Expanded clones were, on average, more numerous among CD8+ T cells than CD4+.

CDR1 is KGHSH, CDR2 LQKENI, per germline. This CDR3 has 12 residues. The ends were cut back, 1 base at V and 15 bases at J, with 13 bases in the middle. The sample was CD4+ or CD8+ T cells sorted from blood, taken in a trial of the OX40 agonist ivuxolimab. The receptor was isolated from an adult with an advanced solid tumor such as melanoma, head and neck, liver or kidney cancer. This chain uses TRBV18 with TRBJ2-1, with D tentatively TRBD2 (5 bases). DNA for the CDR3: TGTGCCAGCTCACCACAGGACTCAGAATGGTTCTTC. Translation gives CASSPQDSEWFF.